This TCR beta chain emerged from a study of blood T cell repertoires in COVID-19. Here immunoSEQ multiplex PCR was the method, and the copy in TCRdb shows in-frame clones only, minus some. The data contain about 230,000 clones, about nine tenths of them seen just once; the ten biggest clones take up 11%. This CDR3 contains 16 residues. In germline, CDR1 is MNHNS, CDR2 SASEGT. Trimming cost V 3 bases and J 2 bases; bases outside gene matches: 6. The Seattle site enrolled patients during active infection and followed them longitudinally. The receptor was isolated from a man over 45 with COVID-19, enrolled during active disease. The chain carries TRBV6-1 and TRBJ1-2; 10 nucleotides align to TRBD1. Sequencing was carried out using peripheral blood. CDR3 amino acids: CASSEDAGQGNYGYTF. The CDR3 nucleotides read TGTGCCAGCAGTGAGGATGCGGGACAGGGGAACTATGGCTACACCTTC.